These 17 T cell receptor beta chains share one sample of origin, sequenced in a study of tumor-infiltrating lymphocytes in primary liver carcinoma. Co-extraction of RNA and DNA was performed on roughly 20-31 mg of unsorted bulk tissue. The authors made TCR beta cDNA from about 500 ng total RNA with a constant-region primer. A slightly modified ARM-PCR protocol with three nested multiplex PCR rounds produced these TCR beta libraries. In the first two PCR rounds, TRBV1-TRBV30 forward primers were paired with a C-beta reverse primer, and each round lasted about 9 cycles. Via MiXCR, TCRdb re-called the multiplex PCR reads, giving one row per CDR3 protein. The sample includes around 35,000 distinct CDR3 sequences, 75% of them seen just once. Sample: tumor-adjacent normal liver tissue. Receptor source: a man in his forties with primary liver carcinoma and hepatitis B virus infection.

Of note for this clonotype: The junction does not match germline at one end; this may be a read error. This sequence joins TRBV5-1 and TRBJ1-1; unclear D gene. This CDR3 is built from 14 residues. Germline V CDR1 and CDR2: SGHRS, YFSETQ. The CDR3 DNA reads as TGCGCCAGCAGCTTGTTACAAATGAACACTGAGGCTTTCTTT. Translating it yields CASSLLQMNTEAFF.

This clonotype was seen only a few times. V is TRBV29-1 and J is TRBJ1-4; D may be TRBD1 (6 bases). This CDR3 is built from 15 residues. Germline V gives CDR1 SQVTM, CDR2 ANQGSEA. Trimming shortened V by 7 bases and J by 8 bases, and 23 bases separated the two germline ends. CDR3 residues: CSASGTRAWVEKLFF. In DNA, the CDR3 is TGCAGCGCCTCCGGGACAAGGGCCTGGGTGGAAAAACTGTTTTTT.

In the case of this clonotype: Relative to the germline gene, one junction end is altered; a read error may explain this. This sequence joins TRBV6-2 or TRBV6-3 and TRBJ2-7; a weak D match, TRBD2 (5 bases). This CDR3 is 14 amino acids long. Germline V gene sequence: CDR1 MNHEY, CDR2 SVGEGT. CDR3 sequence: CASSSLQADYEQYF. The CDR3 DNA reads as TGTGCCAGCAGTTCGTTGCAAGCCGACTACGAACAGTACTTC.

This chain connects TRBV29-1 to TRBJ1-1; TRBD1 might be the D (5 bases). This CDR3 contains 12 residues. CDR1 is SQVTM, CDR2 ANQGSEA, per germline. The V end lost 6 bases, the J end lost 7 bases, and 15 bases lay between the germline ends. The CDR3 region has the DNA TGCAGCGTGCGGGGCGGGCACCTTGAAGCTTTCTTT. This translates into CSVRGGHLEAFF.

Of note for this clonotype: A junction boundary mismatches the germline segment, possibly from a read error. This chain joins TRBV6-5 and TRBJ1-1; D might be TRBD1 (5 bases). The CDR3 consists of 15 residues. Germline V gene data show CDR1 as MNHEY and CDR2 as SVGAGI. The CDR3 spells CASSDQPGPYTEALF. The CDR3 bases are TGTGCCAGCAGTGATCAGCCGGGGCCGTACACTGAAGCTCTCTTT.

By sample share, this clonotype is medium-sized. This sequence joins TRBV6-1 and TRBJ2-1; D call uncertain. V lost 7 bases, J lost 1 base, and 5 bases lay in between. The germline CDR1 and CDR2 sequences are MNHNS and SASEGT. There are 12 residues in the CDR3. CDR3 bases: TGTGCCAGCATTCCGTCCTACAATGAGCAGTTCTTC. It yields the protein CASIPSYNEQFF.

This clonotype was recorded once. V gene TRBV29-1 combines with J gene TRBJ1-5; D is unclear. V was clipped by 1 base and J by 9 bases, with 7 bases between them. The CDR3 totals 11 residues. Germline V lookup: CDR1 SQVTM, CDR2 ANQGSEA. The CDR3: CSVEGAGPQHF. The CDR3 bases are TGCAGCGTTGAAGGTGCAGGGCCCCAGCATTTT.

Regarding this clonotype: The junction does not match germline at one end; this may be a read error. The chain uses TRBV10-2 and TRBJ1-5; D gene ambiguous. Per germline, CDR1 WSHSY and CDR2 SAAADI. The CDR3 runs 11 residues. The CDR3 DNA sequence: TGCTCCAGCGGGTTGTCCGGGCCCCAGCATTTT. As protein: CSSGLSGPQHF.

As for this clonotype: One junction end does not reproduce the germline sequence, and a read error may be involved. The rearrangement links TRBV6-1 to TRBJ2-6, with a tentative D call TRBD2 (6 bases). Germline V gene data show CDR1 as MNHNS and CDR2 as SASEGT. The CDR3 has 15 amino acids. The CDR3 bases are TGTGCCAGCGGTGAAGGGGACTCAGGGGCCAACGTCCTGACTTTC. It codes for CASGEGDSGANVLTF.

As for this clonotype: Given the absence of the conserved phenylalanine or tryptophan at the CDR3 end, a read error is likely. This chain joins TRBV6-6 and TRBJ2-7, with a possible D match to TRBD1 (6 bases). CDR1 MNHNY and CDR2 SVGAGI come from the germline V gene (reference sequence). The CDR3 contains 12 residues. Trimming removed 8 bases at V and 2 bases at J, with 10 bases between. In nucleotides, the CDR3 is TGTGCCAGCTGGTCAGGGGCCTACGAGCAGTACTAC. This codes for CASWSGAYEQYY.

About this clonotype itself: At one end, the junction sequence differs from germline, possibly due to a read error. CDR3 DNA: TGTGCCAGCAGCTTAGACCTGGGGGTGACTCAGTCCCAGCATTTT. Protein sequence: CASSLDLGVTQSQHF. The chain employs TRBV11-3 and TRBJ1-5, with a weak D call TRBD1 (5 bases). In germline, CDR1 is SGHNT, CDR2 YENEEA. CDR3 length equals 15 residues.

The chain combines TRBV7-9 with TRBJ1-2; 10 nucleotides match TRBD1. The germline CDR1 and CDR2 sequences are SEHNR and FQNEAQ (reference sequence). This CDR3 has 14 residues. J was trimmed by 10 bases and V by 6 bases; bases with no gene match: 11. CDR3 in DNA: TGTGCCAGCAGGTGGGACAGGGGATTTCATGCCTACACCTTC. Residues: CASRWDRGFHAYTF.

About this clonotype: One junction end disagrees with the germline gene, perhaps due to a read error. This chain uses TRBV11-2 with TRBJ1-1, with TRBD1 identical over 8 bases. The CDR3 totals 16 residues. The germline gives CDR1 SGHAT, CDR2 FQNNGV. In DNA, the CDR3 is TGTACCAGCAGCTTAGATTGGACAGGGAATGACACTGAAGCATTCTTT. It codes for CTSSLDWTGNDTEAFF.

This clonotype was counted many times. The V gene is TRBV28, the J gene TRBJ1-2, with D possibly matching TRBD1 (5 bases). The CDR3 has 14 residues. Trimming took off 4 bases at V and 9 bases at J, with 18 bases between the two ends. Looked up from germline, CDR1 is MDHEN and CDR2 is SYDVKM. CDR3 sequence reads: CASSSGTDAVRYTF. Here the CDR3 DNA reads TGTGCCAGCAGTTCGGGGACCGACGCCGTGCGCTACACCTTC.

Turning to this clonotype: A junction boundary mismatches the germline segment, possibly from a read error. The chain joins TRBV14 to TRBJ2-3; D not resolved. CDR3 length: 13 residues. The V gene's germline CDR1 is SGHDN and CDR2 FVKESK. The CDR3 region has the DNA TGTGCCAGCAGCCGAAGATACATAGATGCGCAGTATTTT. This gives the protein CASSRRYIDAQYF.

Remarks on this clonotype: Its ends do not fully match the called genes, so a read error is possible. The J gene is TRBJ2-1, the V gene TRBV24-1, with 10 positions matching TRBD2. Germline CDR1 and CDR2: KGHDR and SFDVKD. This CDR3 has 16 amino acids. The CDR3 is CATSDPASGGDNERFF. The CDR3 nucleotides are TGTGCCACCAGTGACCCCGCTAGCGGGGGAGACAATGAGCGGTTCTTC.

This clonotype has just a few counts. Compared with germline, one end of the junction differs, possibly owing to a read error. The chain is built from TRBV4-3 and TRBJ2-1; 11 nucleotides match TRBD2. Germline V gene lookup returns CDR1 LGHNA and CDR2 YSLEER. The CDR3 sequence is 17 residues long. CDR3 region: CTSSQDLAGGPYNEQFF. The CDR3 coding sequence is TGCACCAGTAGCCAAGACCTAGCGGGAGGACCGTACAATGAGCAGTTCTTC.